Sequencing of this T cell receptor beta chain was carried out in a study of blood T cell repertoires in COVID-19. Study-wide context: The United States, Italy and Spain were the sources of the acute and convalescent COVID-19 samples. T cells, B-cell-depleted T cells, or PBMCs provided the cDNA or gDNA that served as material.

Germline assignment: CDR1 WSHSY and CDR2 SAAADI. The CDR3 is 16 residues long. V lost 0 bases and J lost 12, with 21 bases in between. Per the study methods: Amplification of reference gene primers was used by the study to estimate nucleated cell counts. Profiling relied on immunoSEQ multiplex PCR, and the TCRdb table lists in-frame clones only, not all of them. The D gene and trimming were derived from the DNA, and the V and J assignments and clone size from that table. Of roughly 90,000 clones in the sample, approximately 80% were seen once. The rearrangement uses TRBV10-2 and TRBJ2-1, with D perhaps TRBD1 (6 bases). The source is a woman between 70 and 85 years old with acute or convalescent COVID-19. Sequencing input: peripheral blood. The CDR3 sequence: CASSESGGRGTMGQFF. CDR3 nucleotides: TGCGCCAGCAGTGAGTCGGGTGGTAGGGGGACGATGGGGCAGTTCTTC.